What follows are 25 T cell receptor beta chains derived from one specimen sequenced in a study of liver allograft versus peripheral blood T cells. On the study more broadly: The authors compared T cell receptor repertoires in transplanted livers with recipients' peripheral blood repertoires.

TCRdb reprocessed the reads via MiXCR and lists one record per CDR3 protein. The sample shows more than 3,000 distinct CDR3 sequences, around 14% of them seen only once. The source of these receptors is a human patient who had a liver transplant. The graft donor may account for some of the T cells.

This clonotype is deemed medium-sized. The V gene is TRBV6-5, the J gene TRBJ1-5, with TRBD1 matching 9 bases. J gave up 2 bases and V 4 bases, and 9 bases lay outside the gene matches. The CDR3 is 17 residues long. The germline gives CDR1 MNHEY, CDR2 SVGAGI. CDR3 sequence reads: CASSSLRDRAGNQPQHF. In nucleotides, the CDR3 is TGTGCCAGCAGTTCGCTCCGGGACAGGGCGGGCAATCAGCCCCAGCATTTT.

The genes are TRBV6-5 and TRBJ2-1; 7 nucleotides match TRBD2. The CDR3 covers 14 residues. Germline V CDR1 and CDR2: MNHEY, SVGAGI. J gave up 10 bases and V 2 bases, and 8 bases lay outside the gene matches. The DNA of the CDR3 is TGTGCCAGCAGTTACGGCCTAGCGGTCGGGGAGCAGTTCTTC. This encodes CASSYGLAVGEQFF.

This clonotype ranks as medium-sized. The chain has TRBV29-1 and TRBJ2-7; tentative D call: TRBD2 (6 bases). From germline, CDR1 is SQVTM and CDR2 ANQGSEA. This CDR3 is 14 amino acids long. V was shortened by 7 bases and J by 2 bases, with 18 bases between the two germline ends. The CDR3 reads CSADGGTGAYEQYF. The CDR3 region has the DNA TGCAGCGCCGACGGAGGGACGGGAGCCTACGAGCAGTACTTC.

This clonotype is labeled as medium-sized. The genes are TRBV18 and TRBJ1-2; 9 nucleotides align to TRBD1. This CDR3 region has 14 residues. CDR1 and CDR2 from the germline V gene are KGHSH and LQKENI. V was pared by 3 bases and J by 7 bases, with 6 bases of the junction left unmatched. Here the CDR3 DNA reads TGTGCCAGCTCACCGGGACAGGGACTGGTTGGCTACACCTTC. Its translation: CASSPGQGLVGYTF.

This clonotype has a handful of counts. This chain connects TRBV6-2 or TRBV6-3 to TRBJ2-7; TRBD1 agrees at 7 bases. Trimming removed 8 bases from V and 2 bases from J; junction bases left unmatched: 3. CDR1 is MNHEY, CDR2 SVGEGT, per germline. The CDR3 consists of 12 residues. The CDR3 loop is CASSGQTYEQYF. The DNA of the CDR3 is TGTGCCAGCTCGGGACAGACCTACGAGCAGTACTTC.

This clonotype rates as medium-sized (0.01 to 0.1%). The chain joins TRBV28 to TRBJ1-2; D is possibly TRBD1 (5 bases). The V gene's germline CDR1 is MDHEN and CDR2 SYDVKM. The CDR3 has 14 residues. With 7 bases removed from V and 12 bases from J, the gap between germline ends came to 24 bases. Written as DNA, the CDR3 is TGTGCCAGCAACTTCCCCGCCGACCGGGGGGGTGACACCTTC. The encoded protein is CASNFPADRGGDTF.

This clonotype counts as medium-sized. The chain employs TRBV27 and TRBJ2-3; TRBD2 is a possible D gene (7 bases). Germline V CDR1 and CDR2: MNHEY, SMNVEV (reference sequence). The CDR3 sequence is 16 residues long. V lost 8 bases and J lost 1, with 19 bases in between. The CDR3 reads CASRKGGGPGTDTQYF. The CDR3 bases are TGTGCCAGCCGAAAGGGGGGAGGGCCCGGCACAGATACGCAGTATTTT.

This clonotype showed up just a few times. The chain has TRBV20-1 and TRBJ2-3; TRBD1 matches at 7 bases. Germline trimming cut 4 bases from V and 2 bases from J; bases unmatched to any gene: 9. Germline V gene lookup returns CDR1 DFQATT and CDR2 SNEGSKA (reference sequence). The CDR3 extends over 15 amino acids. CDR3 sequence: CSAISPGQSTDTQYF. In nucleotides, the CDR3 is TGCAGTGCTATTTCACCGGGACAGTCCACAGATACGCAGTATTTT.

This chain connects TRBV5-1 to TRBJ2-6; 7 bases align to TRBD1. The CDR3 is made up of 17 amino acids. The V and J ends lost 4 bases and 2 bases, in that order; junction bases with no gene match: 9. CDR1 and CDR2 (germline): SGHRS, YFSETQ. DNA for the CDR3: TGCGCCAGCAGCGCCCAGACAGGGCAAACTGGGGCCAACGTCCTGACTTTC. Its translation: CASSAQTGQTGANVLTF.

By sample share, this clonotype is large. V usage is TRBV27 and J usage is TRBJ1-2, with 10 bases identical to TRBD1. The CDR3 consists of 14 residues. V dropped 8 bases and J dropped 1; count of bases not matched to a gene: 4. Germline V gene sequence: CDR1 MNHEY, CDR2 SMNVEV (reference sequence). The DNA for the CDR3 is TGTGCCAGCGGCCGGGACAGGGGTAACTATGGCTACACCTTC. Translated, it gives CASGRDRGNYGYTF.

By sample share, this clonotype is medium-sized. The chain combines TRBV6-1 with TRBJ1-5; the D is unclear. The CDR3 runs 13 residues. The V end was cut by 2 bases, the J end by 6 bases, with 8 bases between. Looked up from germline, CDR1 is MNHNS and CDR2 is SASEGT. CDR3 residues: CASSERVGQPQHF. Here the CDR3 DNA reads TGTGCCAGCAGTGAACGGGTCGGTCAGCCCCAGCATTTT.

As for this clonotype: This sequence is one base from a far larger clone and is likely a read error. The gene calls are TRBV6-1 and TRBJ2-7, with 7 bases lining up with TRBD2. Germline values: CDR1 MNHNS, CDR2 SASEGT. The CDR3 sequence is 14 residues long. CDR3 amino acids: CASGEAGQGYGHTF. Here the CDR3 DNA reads TGTGCCAGCGGCGAAGCGGGGCAGGGTTATGGCCACACCTTC.

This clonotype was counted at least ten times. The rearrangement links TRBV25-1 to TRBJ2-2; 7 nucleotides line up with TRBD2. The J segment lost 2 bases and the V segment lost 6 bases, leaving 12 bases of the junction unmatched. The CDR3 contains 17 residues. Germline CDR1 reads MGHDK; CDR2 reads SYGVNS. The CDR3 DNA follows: TGTGCCAGCAGACTTCCCGAGGCTAGCGGAAACACCGGGGAGCTGTTTTTT. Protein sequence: CASRLPEASGNTGELFF.

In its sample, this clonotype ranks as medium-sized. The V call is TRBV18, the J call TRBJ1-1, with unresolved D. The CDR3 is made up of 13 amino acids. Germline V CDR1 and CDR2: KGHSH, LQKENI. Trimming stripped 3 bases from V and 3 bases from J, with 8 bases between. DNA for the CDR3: TGTGCCAGCTCACCCAAAAGGGACACTGAAGCTTTCTTT. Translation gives CASSPKRDTEAFF.

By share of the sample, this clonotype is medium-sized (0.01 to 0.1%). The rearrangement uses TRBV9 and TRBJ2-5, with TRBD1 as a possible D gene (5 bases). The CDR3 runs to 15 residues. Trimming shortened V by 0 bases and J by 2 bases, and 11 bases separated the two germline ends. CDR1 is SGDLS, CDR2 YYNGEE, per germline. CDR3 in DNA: TGTGCCAGCAGCGTAGGTGCAGGGCGACAAGAGACCCAGTACTTC. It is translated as CASSVGAGRQETQYF.

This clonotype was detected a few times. The CDR3: CASSAGLGEYF. CDR3 in DNA: TGTGCCAGCAGCGCGGGGCTAGGAGAGTATTTT. This chain connects TRBV12-3 or TRBV12-4 to TRBJ2-3; maybe TRBD2 (6 bases). V gave up 6 bases and J gave up 13 bases, with 14 bases separating them. The CDR3 spans 11 residues.

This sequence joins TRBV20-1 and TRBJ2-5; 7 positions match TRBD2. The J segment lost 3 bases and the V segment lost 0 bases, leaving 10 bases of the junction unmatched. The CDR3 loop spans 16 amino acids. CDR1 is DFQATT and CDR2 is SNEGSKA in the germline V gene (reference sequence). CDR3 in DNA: TGCAGTGCTAGAGATTGGGGGAGGGGAGTGGAAGAGACCCAGTACTTC. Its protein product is CSARDWGRGVEETQYF.

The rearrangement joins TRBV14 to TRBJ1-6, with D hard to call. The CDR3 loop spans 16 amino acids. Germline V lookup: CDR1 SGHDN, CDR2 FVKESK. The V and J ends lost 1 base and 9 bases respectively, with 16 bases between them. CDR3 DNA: TGTGCCAGCAGCCAAGGAATCCAGTACTACGGTTCACCCCTCCACTTT. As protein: CASSQGIQYYGSPLHF.

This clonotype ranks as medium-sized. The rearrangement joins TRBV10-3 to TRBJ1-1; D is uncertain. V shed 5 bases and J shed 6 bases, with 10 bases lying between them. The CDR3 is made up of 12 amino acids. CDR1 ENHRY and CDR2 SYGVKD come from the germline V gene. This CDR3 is CAISSGLPEAFF. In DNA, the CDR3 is TGTGCCATCAGTTCCGGCCTCCCTGAAGCTTTCTTT.

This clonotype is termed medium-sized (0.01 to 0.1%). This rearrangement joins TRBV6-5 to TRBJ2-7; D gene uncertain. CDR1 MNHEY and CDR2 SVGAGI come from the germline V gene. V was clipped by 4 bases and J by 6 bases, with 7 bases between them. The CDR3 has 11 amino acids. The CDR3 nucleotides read TGTGCCAGCAGTTTTAACCTCGAGCAGTACTTC. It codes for CASSFNLEQYF.

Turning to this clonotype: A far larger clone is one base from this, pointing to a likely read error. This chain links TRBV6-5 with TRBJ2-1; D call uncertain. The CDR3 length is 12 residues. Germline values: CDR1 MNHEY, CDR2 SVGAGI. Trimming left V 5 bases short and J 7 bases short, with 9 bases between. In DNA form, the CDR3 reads TGTGCCAGCAGTGAAGCGCAGAATGAGCAGTTCTTC. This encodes CASSEAQNEQFF.

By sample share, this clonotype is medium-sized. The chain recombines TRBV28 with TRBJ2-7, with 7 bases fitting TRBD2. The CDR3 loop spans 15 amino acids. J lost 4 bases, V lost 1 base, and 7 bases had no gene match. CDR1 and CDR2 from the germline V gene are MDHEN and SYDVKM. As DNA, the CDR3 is TGTGCCAGCAGTTTATTCGGCCTAGCGGTTTACGAGCAGTACTTC. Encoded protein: CASSLFGLAVYEQYF.

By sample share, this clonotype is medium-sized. The CDR3 region is CASSIQYSPGQGYEQYF. The CDR3 DNA follows: TGTGCCAGCAGCATTCAATACTCACCGGGACAGGGTTACGAGCAGTACTTC. V and J are TRBV13 and TRBJ2-7; 9 bases are shared with TRBD1. This CDR3 has 17 amino acids. The trim removed 5 bases at V and 4 bases at J, leaving 15 bases unmatched. Germline V CDR1 and CDR2: PRHDT, FYEKMQ (reference sequence).

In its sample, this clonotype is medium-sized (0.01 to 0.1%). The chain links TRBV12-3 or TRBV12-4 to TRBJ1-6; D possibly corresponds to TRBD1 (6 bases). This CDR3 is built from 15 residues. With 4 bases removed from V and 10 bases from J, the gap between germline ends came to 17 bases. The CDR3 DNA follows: TGTGCCAGCAGTTCCCTTGGAGGGGGAATATCACCCCTCCACTTT. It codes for CASSSLGGGISPLHF.

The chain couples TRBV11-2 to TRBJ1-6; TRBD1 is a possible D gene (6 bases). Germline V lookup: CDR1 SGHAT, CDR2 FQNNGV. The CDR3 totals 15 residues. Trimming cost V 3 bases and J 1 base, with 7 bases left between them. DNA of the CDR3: TGTGCCAGCAGCTTGACAGGATCCTATAATTCACCCCTCCACTTT. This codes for CASSLTGSYNSPLHF.